These T cell receptor beta chains were read from a single sample in a study of cytomegalovirus exposure and HLA in healthy donors. The method was immunoSEQ multiplex PCR; TCRdb's version includes in-frame clones alone and lacks a portion of them. There are around 150,000 clones in the sample, with 2% to 3% held by the top ten. The sequencing sample was made of PBMCs. The origin of the receptors is a man in his forties in good health and CMV-seronegative. The CDR3 runs from the conserved cysteine through the conserved F or W. Fields, in order: J gene, D gene, V gene, CDR3 protein, CDR3 DNA. The D gene is left open where the match is weak.

TRBJ1-3 | - | TRBV7-9 | CASSPRQRVGNTIYF | TGTGCCAGCAGCCCCCGTCAGAGGGTCGGAAACACCATATATTTT
TRBJ2-7 | - | TRBV28 | CASSDRGFYEQYF | TGTGCCAGCAGCGATAGGGGGTTTTACGAGCAGTACTTC
TRBJ1-3 | TRBD1 | TRBV6-5 | CASSYSGTGSGNTIYF | TGTGCCAGCAGTTACTCTGGGACAGGAAGCGGAAACACCATATATTTT
TRBJ1-2 | TRBD1 | TRBV5-6 | CASSLRQGDGYTF | TGTGCCAGCAGCTTGCGACAGGGTGATGGCTACACCTTC
TRBJ2-1 | - | TRBV27 | CASKGAGLGIYNEQFF | TGTGCCAGCAAAGGGGCCGGCCTGGGGATCTACAATGAGCAGTTCTTC
TRBJ2-3 | - | TRBV7-3 | CASSLTGGTDTQYF | TGTGCCAGCAGCTTAACCGGGGGCACAGATACGCAGTATTTT
TRBJ1-1 | TRBD1 | TRBV2 | CASRDREAFF | TGTGCCAGCAGGGACAGGGAAGCTTTCTTT
TRBJ2-5 | - | TRBV27 | CASRFLPGSGPQQETQYF | TGTGCCAGCAGGTTCCTTCCAGGGTCTGGTCCCCAGCAAGAGACCCAGTACTTC
TRBJ2-1 | TRBD2 | TRBV27 | CASSLLASGGLLSPYNEQFF | TGTGCCAGCAGTTTACTGGCTAGCGGGGGGCTGCTGAGTCCCTACAATGAGCAGTTCTTC
TRBJ1-6 | TRBD1 | TRBV18 | CASSPGTDANSPLHF | TGTGCCAGCTCACCAGGGACAGACGCTAATTCACCCCTCCACTTT
TRBJ1-2 | - | TRBV5-6 | CASSPGVYGYTF | TGTGCCAGCAGCCCCGGGGTCTATGGCTACACCTTC
TRBJ2-2 | - | TRBV11-2 | CASSFTRNTGELFF | TGTGCCAGCAGCTTTACGAGGAACACCGGGGAGCTGTTTTTT
TRBJ2-1 | TRBD2 | TRBV4-2 | CASSQDFISASGNNEQFF | TGTGCCAGCAGCCAAGATTTTATTTCGGCTAGCGGTAACAATGAGCAGTTCTTC
TRBJ1-5 | - | TRBV25-1 | CASSEVGSGQPQHF | TGTGCCAGCAGTGAAGTAGGGAGCGGTCAGCCCCAGCATTTT
TRBJ1-1 | - | TRBV5-1 | CASSLTREAFF | TGCGCCAGCAGCTTGACTCGGGAAGCTTTCTTT
TRBJ2-5 | - | TRBV28 | CASSFLGGTQETQYF | TGTGCCAGCAGTTTTTTGGGGGGAACCCAAGAGACCCAGTACTTC
TRBJ2-2 | TRBD1 | TRBV5-1 | CASSLDRGNTGELFF | TGCGCCAGCAGCTTGGACAGGGGGAACACCGGGGAGCTGTTTTTT
TRBJ2-4 | TRBD2 | TRBV10-1 | CASSESSGGLAKNIQYF | TGCGCCAGCAGTGAGTCTAGCGGGGGGCTAGCCAAAAACATTCAGTACTTC
TRBJ2-5 | TRBD1 | TRBV2 | CASSEDPGGETQYF | TGTGCCAGCAGTGAAGACCCAGGGGGAGAGACCCAGTACTTC
TRBJ2-2 | TRBD1 | TRBV7-3 | CASREGALNTGELFF | TGTGCCAGCAGAGAGGGGGCCCTGAACACCGGGGAGCTGTTTTTT
TRBJ2-5 | TRBD1 | TRBV6-4 | CASSAGQGMETQYF | TGTGCCAGCAGCGCGGGACAGGGTATGGAGACCCAGTACTTC
TRBJ2-3 | TRBD2 | TRBV6-6 | CASLRLAGGDTDTQYF | TGTGCCAGCCTTCGACTAGCGGGGGGCGACACAGATACGCAGTATTTT
TRBJ2-1 | TRBD1 | TRBV6-4 | CASSPGQAYNEQFF | TGTGCCAGCAGCCCGGGACAGGCCTACAATGAGCAGTTCTTC
TRBJ2-1 | TRBD2 | TRBV7-9 | CASSFSGGLNEQFF | TGTGCCAGCAGTTTTAGCGGGGGCCTCAATGAGCAGTTCTTC
TRBJ2-7 | - | TRBV6-5 | CASTLRLDTSEQYF | TGTGCCAGCACCCTCCGGTTGGACACGTCCGAGCAGTACTTC
TRBJ1-1 | - | TRBV4-2 | CASSQDLASGTEAFF | TGTGCCAGCAGCCAAGATCTAGCCTCTGGCACTGAAGCTTTCTTT
TRBJ1-2 | - | TRBV25-1 | CASSQGVHGYTF | TGTGCCAGCAGTCAGGGCGTCCATGGCTACACCTTC
TRBJ2-3 | - | TRBV7-9 | CASSFGPSTDTQYF | TGTGCCAGCAGCTTTGGGCCTAGCACAGATACGCAGTATTTT
TRBJ2-1 | - | TRBV6-5 | CASSYRGGQFF | TGTGCCAGCAGTTACAGGGGAGGGCAGTTCTTC
TRBJ1-1 | TRBD1 | TRBV29-1 | CSVGQVLNTEAFF | TGCAGCGTGGGACAGGTCCTGAACACTGAAGCTTTCTTT
TRBJ2-5 | - | TRBV6-5 | CASSSSSYQETQYF | TGTGCCAGCAGTTCCAGTTCGTACCAAGAGACCCAGTACTTC
TRBJ1-2 | - | TRBV4-3 | CASSQVSGYGYTF | TGCGCCAGCAGCCAAGTTTCCGGGTATGGCTACACCTTC
TRBJ1-1 | - | TRBV9 | CASSPEGWPTEAFF | TGTGCCAGCAGCCCTGAGGGCTGGCCGACTGAAGCTTTCTTT
TRBJ2-5 | TRBD1 | TRBV6-1 | CASSEGGDSRQTQYF | TGTGCCAGCAGTGAAGGAGGGGACAGTCGCCAGACCCAGTACTTC
TRBJ1-1 | TRBD1 | TRBV29-1 | CSVEVQGAGEAFF | TGCAGCGTTGAGGTACAGGGGGCCGGTGAAGCTTTCTTT
TRBJ1-5 | - | TRBV19 | CASRLGSQPQHF | TGTGCCAGTCGGCTAGGGAGTCAGCCCCAGCATTTT
TRBJ2-5 | - | TRBV6-9 | CAGNKYTAGEGETQYF | TGTGCCGGCAATAAATATACGGCAGGGGAGGGAGAGACCCAGTACTTC
TRBJ1-1 | - | TRBV7-9 | CASSLEVGGANTEAFF | TGTGCCAGCAGCTTAGAAGTCGGAGGGGCAAACACTGAAGCTTTCTTT
TRBJ2-5 | - | TRBV5-1 | CASSSGGGSGKETQYF | TGCGCCAGCAGCTCCGGCGGAGGTTCTGGCAAGGAGACCCAGTACTTC
TRBJ2-1 | TRBD2 | TRBV11-2 | CASSLGLAGGEVFF | TGTGCCAGCAGCTTGGGACTAGCGGGGGGGGAGGTGTTCTTC
TRBJ2-6 | - | TRBV13 | CASSRAGANVLTF | TGTGCCAGCAGCCGAGCCGGGGCCAACGTCCTGACTTTC
TRBJ1-1 | - | TRBV14 | CASSQELSSTEAFF | TGTGCCAGCAGCCAAGAGCTCTCTTCGACAGAAGCTTTCTTT
TRBJ1-4 | - | TRBV6-5 | CASSNRRHEKLFF | TGTGCCAGCTCAAATCGGAGGCATGAAAAACTGTTTTTT
TRBJ1-6 | TRBD1 | TRBV27 | CASRGGLSPLHF | TGTGCCAGCAGAGGGGGCCTTTCACCCCTCCACTTT
TRBJ1-2 | TRBD1 | TRBV5-6 | CASSLDRGYYGYTF | TGTGCCAGCAGCTTGGACAGGGGATACTATGGCTACACCTTC
TRBJ1-2 | - | TRBV27 | CASSPSGFQANYGYTF | TGTGCCAGCAGTCCATCGGGATTCCAAGCTAACTATGGCTACACCTTC
TRBJ1-1 | TRBD1 | TRBV5-6 | CASSFGTGVTEAFF | TGTGCCAGCAGCTTTGGGACAGGGGTCACTGAAGCTTTCTTT
TRBJ2-5 | TRBD2 | TRBV10-3 | CAISDIAGGAQETQYF | TGTGCCATCAGTGACATAGCGGGGGGCGCGCAAGAGACCCAGTACTTC
TRBJ1-2 | TRBD1 | TRBV9 | CASSVGTGVFYGYTF | TGTGCCAGCAGCGTAGGGACAGGGGTTTTCTATGGCTACACCTTC
TRBJ2-1 | - | TRBV28 | CASSSGGSGGNEQFF | TGTGCCAGCAGCTCAGGTGGTAGCGGCGGGAATGAGCAGTTCTTC
TRBJ1-5 | TRBD1 | TRBV4-2 | CASSQRFGSGDSVNQPQHF | TGTGCCAGCAGCCAACGGTTCGGGTCCGGGGACAGTGTCAATCAGCCCCAGCATTTT
TRBJ2-1 | TRBD2 | TRBV15 | CATSRLLAGGVEQFF | TGTGCCACCAGCAGACTTCTAGCGGGGGGGGTTGAGCAGTTCTTC
TRBJ1-6 | - | TRBV2 | CAGSAGFPNSPLHF | TGTGCCGGGTCCGCCGGGTTCCCTAATTCACCCCTCCACTTT
TRBJ1-4 | - | TRBV6-6 | CASSYLGTNRVELFF | TGTGCCAGCAGTTACTTGGGGACAAACAGGGTAGAACTGTTTTTT
TRBJ1-5 | TRBD1 | TRBV7-6 | CASSKQGNQPQHF | TGTGCCAGCAGCAAACAGGGGAATCAGCCTCAGCATTTT
TRBJ2-1 | TRBD2 | TRBV7-2 | CASRPPGLVHEQFF | TGTGCCAGCAGACCCCCCGGACTAGTCCATGAGCAGTTCTTC